This section outlines one T cell receptor beta chain sequence together with its context. Other DNA sequences in the sample encode the same CDR3. Measured with immunoSEQ multiplex PCR; TCRdb has only the in-frame clones, and not every one. The table lists millions of clones, over 85% of them singletons. Naive CD8 populations comprised CD45RO-negative cells positively selected for CCR7, excluding terminally differentiated effector memory CD45RA+ cells. The data were obtained in a study of shared clonotypes between healthy human individuals. V dropped 6 bases and J dropped 0 bases, with 16 bases sitting between them. The germline V gene encodes CDR1 SGHTS and CDR2 YDEGEE. There are 15 residues in the CDR3.

This sequence originates from a man younger than 35 in good health. The sample taken for sequencing was naive CD8+ T cells sorted from blood. The chain employs TRBV5-8 and TRBJ2-7; weak D call: TRBD1 (5 bases). The CDR3 sequence is CASTPVQVRSYEQYF. CDR3 in DNA: TGTGCCAGCACCCCCGTACAGGTGCGCTCCTACGAGCAGTACTTC.